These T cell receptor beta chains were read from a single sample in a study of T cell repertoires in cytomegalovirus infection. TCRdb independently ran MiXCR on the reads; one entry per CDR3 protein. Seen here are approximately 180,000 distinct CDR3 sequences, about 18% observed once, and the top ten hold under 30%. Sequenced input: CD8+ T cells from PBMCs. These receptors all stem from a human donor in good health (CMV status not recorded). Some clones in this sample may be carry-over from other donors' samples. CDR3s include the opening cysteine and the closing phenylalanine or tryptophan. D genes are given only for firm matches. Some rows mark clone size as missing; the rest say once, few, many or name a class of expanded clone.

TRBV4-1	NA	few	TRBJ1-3	CASSQREGSSGNTIYF	TGCGCCAGCAGCCAACGAGAGGGATCCTCTGGAAACACCATATATTTT
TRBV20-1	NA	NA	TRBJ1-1	CSARDPGQETTEAFF	TGCAGTGCTAGAGATCCTGGGCAGGAGACCACTGAAGCTTTCTTT
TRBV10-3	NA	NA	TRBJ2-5	CAISVGETQYF	TGTGCCATCAGTGTAGGAGAGACCCAGTACTTC
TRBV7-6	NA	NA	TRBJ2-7	CASSLPMIRTSYEQYF	TGTGCCAGCAGCTTACCAATGATCCGTACCTCGTACGAGCAGTACTTC
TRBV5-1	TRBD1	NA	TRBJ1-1	CASSLARTGDTEAFF	TGCGCCAGCAGCTTGGCCAGGACAGGAGACACTGAAGCTTTCTTT
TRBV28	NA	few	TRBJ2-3	CASSLAWQVTDTQYF	TGTGCCAGCAGTTTGGCATGGCAGGTTACAGATACGCAGTATTTT
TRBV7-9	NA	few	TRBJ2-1	CASSLAQGLQFNEQFF	TGTGCCAGCAGCTTAGCGCAGGGACTTCAGTTCAATGAGCAGTTCTTC
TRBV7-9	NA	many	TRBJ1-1	CASSLFTRNTEAFF	TGTGCCAGCAGCTTATTTACGCGGAACACTGAAGCTTTCTTT
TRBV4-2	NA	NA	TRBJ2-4	CASSPEQAKNIQYF	TGTGCCAGCAGCCCGGAACAAGCCAAAAACATTCAGTACTTC
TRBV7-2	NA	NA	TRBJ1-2	CASSLSRGGGYTF	TGTGCCAGCAGCTTATCCAGGGGCGGCGGCTACACCTTC
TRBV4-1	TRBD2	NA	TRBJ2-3	CASSLRLAGGPGQGADTQYF	TGCGCCAGCAGCCTTAGACTAGCGGGGGGGCCGGGTCAAGGGGCAGATACGCAGTATTTT
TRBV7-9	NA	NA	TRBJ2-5	CASSLGGDNWGETQYF	TGTGCCAGCAGCTTAGGAGGGGACAATTGGGGAGAGACCCAGTACTTC
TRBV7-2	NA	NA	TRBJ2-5	CASSLAAQSAGETQYF	TGTGCCAGCAGCTTAGCGGCACAGAGTGCCGGAGAGACCCAGTACTTC
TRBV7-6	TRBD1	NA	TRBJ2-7	CASSLAMGQGRSEQYF	TGTGCCAGCAGCTTAGCGATGGGACAGGGACGAAGCGAGCAGTACTTC
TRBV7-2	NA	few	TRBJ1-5	CASSSTDLSNQPQHF	TGTGCCAGCAGCTCTACGGACCTTAGCAATCAGCCCCAGCATTTT
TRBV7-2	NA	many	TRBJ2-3	CASSIDMGEDTQYF	TGTGCCAGCAGCATTGACATGGGGGAAGATACGCAGTATTTT
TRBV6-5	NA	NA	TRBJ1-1	CASSYLDINTEAFF	TGTGCCAGCAGTTACTTGGACATAAACACTGAAGCTTTCTTT
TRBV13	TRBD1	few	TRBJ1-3	CASTWTGGGNTIYF	TGTGCCAGCACCTGGACAGGAGGTGGAAACACCATATATTTT
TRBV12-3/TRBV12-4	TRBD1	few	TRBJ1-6	CASRGSRDRNSPLHF	TGTGCCAGCAGAGGCTCCCGGGACAGAAATTCACCCCTCCACTTT
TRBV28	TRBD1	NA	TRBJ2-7	CASSSTRDRGWGEQYF	TGTGCCAGCAGTTCCACGCGGGACAGGGGATGGGGCGAGCAGTACTTC
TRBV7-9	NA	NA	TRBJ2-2	CASSLERVNTGELFF	TGTGCCAGCAGCTTAGAGCGGGTGAACACCGGGGAGCTGTTTTTT
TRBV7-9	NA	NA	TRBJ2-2	CASRYNTGELFF	TGTGCCAGCAGATACAACACCGGGGAGCTGTTTTTT
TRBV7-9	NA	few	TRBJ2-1	CASSLLGVPDEQFF	TGTGCCAGCAGCTTACTGGGGGTCCCCGATGAGCAGTTCTTC
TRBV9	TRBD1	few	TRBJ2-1	CASSVEQGNEQFF	TGTGCCAGCAGCGTAGAACAGGGGAATGAGCAGTTCTTC
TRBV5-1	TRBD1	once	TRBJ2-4	CASSGTGILAKNIQYF	TGCGCCAGCAGCGGGACAGGAATACTCGCCAAAAACATTCAGTACTTC
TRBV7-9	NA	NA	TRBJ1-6	CASSLPGDRTSSYNSPLHF	TGTGCCAGCAGCCTCCCAGGGGATCGTACTAGCTCCTATAATTCACCCCTCCACTTT
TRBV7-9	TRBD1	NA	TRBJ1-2	CASSFRQGAGGYTF	TGTGCCAGCAGTTTTCGACAGGGGGCCGGTGGCTACACCTTC
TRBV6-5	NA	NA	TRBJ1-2	CASSYSGLYGYTF	TGTGCCAGCAGTTACTCTGGACTCTATGGCTACACCTTC
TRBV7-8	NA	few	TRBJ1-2	CASSFTNNYGYTF	TGTGCCAGCAGCTTTACTAATAACTATGGCTACACCTTC
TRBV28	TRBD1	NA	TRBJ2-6	CAGQGSGANVLTF	TGTGCCGGACAGGGTTCCGGGGCCAACGTCCTGACTTTC
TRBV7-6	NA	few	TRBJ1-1	CASSFQIWTDKAMNTEAFF	TGTGCCAGCAGCTTTCAAATTTGGACAGACAAAGCAATGAACACTGAAGCTTTCTTT
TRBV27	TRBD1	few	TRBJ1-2	CASSSGTAYGYTF	TGTGCCAGCAGCAGCGGGACAGCGTATGGCTACACCTTC
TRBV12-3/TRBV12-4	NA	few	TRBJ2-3	CASSLTLGARDTQYF	TGTGCCAGCAGTTTGACCCTCGGAGCCAGGGATACGCAGTATTTT
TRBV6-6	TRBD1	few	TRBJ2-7	CASNKRAPVRTGDSYEQYF	TGTGCCAGCAACAAAAGGGCGCCTGTCAGGACAGGAGATTCCTACGAGCAGTACTTC
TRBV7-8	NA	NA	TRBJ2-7	CASSYRRIYEQYF	TGTGCCAGCAGCTATCGTAGGATCTACGAGCAGTACTTC
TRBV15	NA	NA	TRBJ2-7	CATRSDISYEQYF	TGTGCCACCAGAAGTGATATTTCCTACGAGCAGTACTTC
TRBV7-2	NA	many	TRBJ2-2	CASSLEYTGELFF	TGTGCCAGCAGCTTAGAATACACCGGGGAGCTGTTTTTT
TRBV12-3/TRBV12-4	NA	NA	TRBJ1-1	CASTRVGRAEAFF	TGTGCCAGCACCCGCGTGGGGAGAGCTGAAGCTTTCTTT
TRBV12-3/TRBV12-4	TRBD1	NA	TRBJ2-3	CASSLGTGGRDTQYF	TGTGCCAGCAGCCTCGGGACAGGGGGCAGGGATACGCAGTATTTT
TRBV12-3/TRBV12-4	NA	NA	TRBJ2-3	CASSFLQGWADTQYF	TGTGCCAGCAGTTTTCTTCAGGGATGGGCAGATACGCAGTATTTT
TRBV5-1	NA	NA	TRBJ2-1	CASSLELRGFYNEQFF	TGCGCCAGCAGCTTGGAACTGCGGGGCTTTTACAATGAGCAGTTCTTC
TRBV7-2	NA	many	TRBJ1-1	CASSPRNAEAFF	TGTGCCAGCAGCCCCAGGAACGCTGAAGCTTTCTTT
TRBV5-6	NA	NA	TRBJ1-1	CASSLPPGHREGRGTEAFF	TGTGCCAGCAGCTTGCCCCCCGGCCACAGAGAAGGGAGAGGCACTGAAGCTTTCTTT
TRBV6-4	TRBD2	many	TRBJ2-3	CASSESPPGGLFSTQYF	TGTGCCAGCAGTGAGAGTCCCCCGGGGGGGCTGTTCTCGACGCAGTATTTT
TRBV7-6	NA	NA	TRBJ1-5	CASSLNDNQPQHF	TGTGCCAGCAGCTTAAACGACAATCAGCCCCAGCATTTT
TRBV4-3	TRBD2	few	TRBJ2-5	CASSQDRGGPRTQYF	TGCGCCAGCAGCCAAGATCGGGGGGGGCCGAGGACCCAGTACTTC
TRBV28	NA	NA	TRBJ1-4	CASSPQGTNEKLFF	TGTGCCAGCAGTCCACAGGGCACTAATGAAAAACTGTTTTTT
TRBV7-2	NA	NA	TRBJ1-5	CASSLNWGSGSNQPQHF	TGTGCCAGCAGCTTAAATTGGGGCTCAGGCAGCAATCAGCCCCAGCATTTT
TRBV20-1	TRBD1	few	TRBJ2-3	CSARSDRSYRTDTQYF	TGCAGTGCTAGGTCGGACAGGTCCTACCGCACAGATACGCAGTATTTT
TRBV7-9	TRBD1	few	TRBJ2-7	CASSLGFRTGGSHEQYF	TGTGCCAGCAGCTTAGGTTTTAGGACAGGGGGTTCCCACGAGCAGTACTTC
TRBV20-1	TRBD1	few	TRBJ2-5	CSARTGAMETQYF	TGCAGTGCGAGGACAGGGGCCATGGAGACCCAGTACTTC
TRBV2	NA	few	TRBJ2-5	CASSEAGSGQLQETQYF	TGTGCCAGCAGTGAAGCCGGGTCGGGACAACTCCAAGAGACCCAGTACTTC
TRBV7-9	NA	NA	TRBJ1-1	CASSPTLGLIKNTEAFF	TGTGCCAGCAGCCCTACCCTAGGACTGATCAAGAACACTGAAGCTTTCTTT
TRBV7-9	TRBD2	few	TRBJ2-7	CASSYLAGGHFDEQYF	TGTGCCAGCAGCTACCTAGCGGGGGGGCATTTCGACGAGCAGTACTTC
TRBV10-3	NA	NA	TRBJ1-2	CAIRPLPLQDYGYTF	TGTGCCATCAGGCCCCTCCCCCTTCAAGACTATGGCTACACCTTC
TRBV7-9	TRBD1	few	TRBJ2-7	CASSHSWDRFNEQYF	TGTGCCAGCAGCCATAGTTGGGACAGGTTCAACGAGCAGTACTTC
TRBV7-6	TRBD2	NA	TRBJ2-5	CASSARLAGDPNQETQYF	TGTGCCAGCAGCGCTCGACTAGCGGGGGACCCTAACCAAGAGACCCAGTACTTC
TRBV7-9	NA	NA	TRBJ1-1	CASSYGTSKNTEAFF	TGTGCCAGCAGCTACGGGACCTCGAAGAACACTGAAGCTTTCTTT
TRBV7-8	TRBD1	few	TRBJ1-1	CASSLPGQGNTEAFF	TGTGCCAGCAGCTTACCGGGACAGGGGAACACTGAAGCTTTCTTT